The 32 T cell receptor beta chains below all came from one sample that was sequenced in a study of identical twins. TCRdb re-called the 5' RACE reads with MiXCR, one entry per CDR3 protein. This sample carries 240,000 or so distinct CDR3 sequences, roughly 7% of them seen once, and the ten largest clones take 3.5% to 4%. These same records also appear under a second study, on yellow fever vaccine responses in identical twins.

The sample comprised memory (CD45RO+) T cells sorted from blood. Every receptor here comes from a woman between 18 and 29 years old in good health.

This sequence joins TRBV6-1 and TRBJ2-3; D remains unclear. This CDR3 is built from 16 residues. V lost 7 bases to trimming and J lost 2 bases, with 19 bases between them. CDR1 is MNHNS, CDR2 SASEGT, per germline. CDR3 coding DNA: TGTGCCAGCAACCCCCATCATATTTCGCCCACAGATACGCAGTATTTT. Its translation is CASNPHHISPTDTQYF.

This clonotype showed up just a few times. The CDR3 sequence is CASRSGTGDYGYTF. The CDR3 nucleotides read TGTGCCAGCAGATCCGGGACAGGGGACTATGGCTACACCTTC. The rearrangement uses TRBV2 and TRBJ1-2, with 10 bases identical to TRBD1. This CDR3 contains 14 residues. With 6 bases clipped from V and 3 bases from J, the junction kept 4 bases outside the gene matches. Germline CDR1 is SNHLY and CDR2 is FYNNEI.

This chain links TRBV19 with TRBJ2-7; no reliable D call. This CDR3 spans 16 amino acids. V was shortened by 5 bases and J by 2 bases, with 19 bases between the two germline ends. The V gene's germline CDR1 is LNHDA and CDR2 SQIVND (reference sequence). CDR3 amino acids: CASSPSLGSPTYEQYF. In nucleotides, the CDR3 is TGTGCCAGTAGTCCCTCCCTGGGATCTCCCACCTACGAGCAGTACTTC.

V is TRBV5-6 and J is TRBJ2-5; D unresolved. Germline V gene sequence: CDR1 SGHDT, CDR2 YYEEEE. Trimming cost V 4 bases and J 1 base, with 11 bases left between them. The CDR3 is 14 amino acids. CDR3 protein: CASSRSFVQETQYF. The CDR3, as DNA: TGTGCCAGCAGCCGATCGTTCGTCCAAGAGACCCAGTACTTC.

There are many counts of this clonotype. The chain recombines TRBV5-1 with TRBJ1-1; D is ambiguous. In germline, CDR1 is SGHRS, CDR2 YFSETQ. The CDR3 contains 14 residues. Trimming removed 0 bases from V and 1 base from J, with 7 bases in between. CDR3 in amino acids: CASSLGRTNTEAFF. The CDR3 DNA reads TGCGCCAGCAGCTTGGGTCGGACGAACACTGAAGCTTTCTTT.

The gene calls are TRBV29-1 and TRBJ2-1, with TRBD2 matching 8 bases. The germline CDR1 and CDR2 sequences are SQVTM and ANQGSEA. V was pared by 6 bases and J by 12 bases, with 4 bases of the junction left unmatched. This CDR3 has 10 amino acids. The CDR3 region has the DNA TGCAGCGTGCTAGCGGGTCGGCAGTTCTTC. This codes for CSVLAGRQFF.

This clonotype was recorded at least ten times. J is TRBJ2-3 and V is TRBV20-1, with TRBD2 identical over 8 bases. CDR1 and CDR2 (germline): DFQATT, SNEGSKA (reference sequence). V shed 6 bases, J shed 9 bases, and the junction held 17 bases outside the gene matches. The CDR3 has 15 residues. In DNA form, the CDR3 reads TGCAGTGCCAGGAAGCCCGGGGGGGTTCACCCAACGCAGTATTTT. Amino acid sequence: CSARKPGGVHPTQYF.

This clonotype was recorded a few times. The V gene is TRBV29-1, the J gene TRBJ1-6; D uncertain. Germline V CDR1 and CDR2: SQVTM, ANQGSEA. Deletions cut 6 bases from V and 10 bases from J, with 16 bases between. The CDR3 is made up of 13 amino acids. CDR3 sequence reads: CSVGDTIGSPLHF. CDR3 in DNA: TGCAGCGTGGGAGACACAATCGGCTCACCCCTCCACTTT.

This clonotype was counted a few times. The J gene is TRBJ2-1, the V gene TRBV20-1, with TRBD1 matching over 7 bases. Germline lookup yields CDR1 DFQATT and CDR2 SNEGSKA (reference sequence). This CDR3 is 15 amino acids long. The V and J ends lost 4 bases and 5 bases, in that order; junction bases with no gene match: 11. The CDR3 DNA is TGCAGTGCTACAAAGACAGGGATGGAGAACAATGAGCAGTTCTTC. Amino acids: CSATKTGMENNEQFF.

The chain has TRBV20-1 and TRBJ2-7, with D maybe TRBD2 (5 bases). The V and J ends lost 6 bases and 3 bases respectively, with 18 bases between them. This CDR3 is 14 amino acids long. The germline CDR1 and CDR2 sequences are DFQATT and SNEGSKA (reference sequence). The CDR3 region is CSARAGLTGYEQYV. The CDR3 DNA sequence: TGCAGTGCCCGAGCCGGACTGACGGGCTACGAGCAGTACGTC.

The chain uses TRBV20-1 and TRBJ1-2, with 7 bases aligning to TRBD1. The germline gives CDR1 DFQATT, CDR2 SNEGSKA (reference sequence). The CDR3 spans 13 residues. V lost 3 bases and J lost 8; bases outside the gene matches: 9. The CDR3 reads CSARRQGSEGYTF. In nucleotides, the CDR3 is TGCAGTGCTAGGAGACAGGGTTCGGAAGGCTACACCTTC.

The CDR3 reads CATSRDPRDRGGTGELFF. The CDR3 nucleotides are TGTGCCACCAGCAGAGATCCCCGGGACAGGGGGGGGACCGGGGAGCTGTTTTTT. The gene calls are TRBV15 and TRBJ2-2; 11 positions match TRBD1. Germline V gene lookup returns CDR1 LNHNV and CDR2 YYDKDF (reference sequence). The CDR3 extends over 18 amino acids. The V gene end was trimmed by 0 bases and the J gene end by 5 bases; junction bases not matched to a gene: 8.

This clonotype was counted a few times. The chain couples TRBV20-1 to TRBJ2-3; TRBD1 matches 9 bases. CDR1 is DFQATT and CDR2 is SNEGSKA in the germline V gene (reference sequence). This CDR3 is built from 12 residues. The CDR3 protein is CSRQGDGDTQYF. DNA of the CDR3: TGCAGCCGACAGGGGGACGGAGATACGCAGTATTTT.

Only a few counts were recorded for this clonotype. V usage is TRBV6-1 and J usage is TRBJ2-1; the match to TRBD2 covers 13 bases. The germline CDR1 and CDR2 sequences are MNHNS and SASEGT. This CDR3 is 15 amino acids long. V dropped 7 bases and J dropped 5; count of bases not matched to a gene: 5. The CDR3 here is CASKGLAGRDNEQFF. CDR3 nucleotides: TGTGCCAGCAAGGGACTAGCGGGACGAGACAATGAGCAGTTCTTC.

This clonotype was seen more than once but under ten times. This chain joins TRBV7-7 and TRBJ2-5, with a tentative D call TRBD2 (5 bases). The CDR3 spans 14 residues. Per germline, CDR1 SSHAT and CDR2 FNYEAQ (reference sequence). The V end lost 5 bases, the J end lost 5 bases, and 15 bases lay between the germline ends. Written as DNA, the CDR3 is TGTGCCAGCAGCACTAGACCCTTGGGGGAGACCCAGTACTTC. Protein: CASSTRPLGETQYF.

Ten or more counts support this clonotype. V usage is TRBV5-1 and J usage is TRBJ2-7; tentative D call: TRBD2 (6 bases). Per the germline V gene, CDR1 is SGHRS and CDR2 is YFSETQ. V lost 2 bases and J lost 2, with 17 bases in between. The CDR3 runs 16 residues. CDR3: CASSLFAAGNAYEQYF. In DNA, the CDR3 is TGCGCCAGCAGCTTATTTGCAGCGGGCAATGCCTACGAGCAGTACTTC.

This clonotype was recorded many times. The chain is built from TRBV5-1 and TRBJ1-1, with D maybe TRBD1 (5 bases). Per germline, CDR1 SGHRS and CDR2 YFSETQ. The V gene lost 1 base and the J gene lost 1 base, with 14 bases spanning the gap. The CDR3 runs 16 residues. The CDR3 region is CASSLSSGVRNTEAFF. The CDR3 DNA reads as TGCGCCAGCAGCTTGTCTTCGGGGGTCAGGAACACTGAAGCTTTCTTT. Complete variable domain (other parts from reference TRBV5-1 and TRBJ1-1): KAGVTQTPRYLIKTRGQQVTLSCSPISGHRSVSWYQQTPGQGLQFLFEYFSETQRNKGNFPGRFSGRQFSNSRSEMNVSTLELGDSALYLCASSLSSGVRNTEAFFGQGTRLTVV.

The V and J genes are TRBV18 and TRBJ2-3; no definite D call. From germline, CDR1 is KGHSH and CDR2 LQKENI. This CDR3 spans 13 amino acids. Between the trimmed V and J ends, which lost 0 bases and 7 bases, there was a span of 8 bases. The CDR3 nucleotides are TGTGCCAGCTCACCACCGACAATCAATACGCAGTATTTT. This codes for CASSPPTINTQYF.

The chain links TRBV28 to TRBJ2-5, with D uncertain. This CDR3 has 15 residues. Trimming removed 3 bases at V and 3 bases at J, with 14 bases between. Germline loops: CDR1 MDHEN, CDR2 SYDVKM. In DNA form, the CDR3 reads TGTGCCAGCAGTTTCCGCGGTGCGGCGAAAGAGACCCAGTACTTC. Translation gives CASSFRGAAKETQYF.

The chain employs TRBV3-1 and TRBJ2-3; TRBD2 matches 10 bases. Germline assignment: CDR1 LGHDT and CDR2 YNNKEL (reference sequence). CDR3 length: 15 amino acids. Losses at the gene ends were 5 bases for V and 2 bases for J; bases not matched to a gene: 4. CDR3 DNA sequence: TGTGCCAGCAGCGGAGCGGGGGGGACCACAGATACGCAGTATTTT. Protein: CASSGAGGTTDTQYF.

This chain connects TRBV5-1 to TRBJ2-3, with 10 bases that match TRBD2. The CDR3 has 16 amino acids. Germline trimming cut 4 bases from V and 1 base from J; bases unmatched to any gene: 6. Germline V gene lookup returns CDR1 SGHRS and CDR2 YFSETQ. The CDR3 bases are TGCGCCAGCAGCCAAACTAGCGGGGCCCGCACAGATACGCAGTATTTT. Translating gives CASSQTSGARTDTQYF.

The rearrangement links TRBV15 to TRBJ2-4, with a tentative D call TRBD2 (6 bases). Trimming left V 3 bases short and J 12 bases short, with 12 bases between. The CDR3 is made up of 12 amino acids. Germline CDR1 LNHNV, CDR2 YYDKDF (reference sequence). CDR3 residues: CATSREGPSQYF. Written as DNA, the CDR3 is TGTGCCACCAGCAGGGAGGGACCAAGTCAGTACTTC.

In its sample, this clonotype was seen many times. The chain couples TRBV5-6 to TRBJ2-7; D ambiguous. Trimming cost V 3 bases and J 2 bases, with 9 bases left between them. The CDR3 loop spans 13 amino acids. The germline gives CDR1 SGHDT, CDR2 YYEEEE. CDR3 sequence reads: CASSSTGTYEQYF. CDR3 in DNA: TGTGCCAGCAGCTCAACTGGAACCTACGAGCAGTACTTC.

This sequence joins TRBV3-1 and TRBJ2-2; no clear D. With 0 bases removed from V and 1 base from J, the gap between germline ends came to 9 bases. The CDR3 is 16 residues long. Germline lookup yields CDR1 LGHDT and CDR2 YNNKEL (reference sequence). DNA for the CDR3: TGTGCCAGCAGCCAAGATGTCTGGCGGAACACCGGGGAGCTGTTTTTT. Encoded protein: CASSQDVWRNTGELFF.

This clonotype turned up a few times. The CDR3 DNA sequence: TGCAGTGCTAGGGGCCTAGCAGAGGGTCTCTACGAGCAGTACTTC. This encodes CSARGLAEGLYEQYF. This chain links TRBV20-1 with TRBJ2-7, with a possible D match to TRBD2 (5 bases). The germline V gene has CDR1 DFQATT and CDR2 SNEGSKA (reference sequence). CDR3 length: 15 amino acids. V lost 3 bases to trimming and J lost 3 bases, with 18 bases between them.

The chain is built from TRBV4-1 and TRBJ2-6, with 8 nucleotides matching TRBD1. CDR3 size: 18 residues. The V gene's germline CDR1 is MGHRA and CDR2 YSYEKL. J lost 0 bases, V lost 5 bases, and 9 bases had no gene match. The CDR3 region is CASSSGGRGPSGANVLTF. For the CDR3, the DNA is TGCGCCAGCAGCTCGGGCGGCAGGGGGCCCTCTGGGGCCAACGTCCTGACTTTC.

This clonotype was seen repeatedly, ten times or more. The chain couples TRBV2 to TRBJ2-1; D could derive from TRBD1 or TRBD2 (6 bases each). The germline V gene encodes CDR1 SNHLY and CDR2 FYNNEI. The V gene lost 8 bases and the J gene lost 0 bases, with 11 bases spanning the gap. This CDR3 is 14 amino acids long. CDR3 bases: TGTGCCAGCCCCGGGGGCGGCTCCTACAATGAGCAGTTCTTC. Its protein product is CASPGGGSYNEQFF.

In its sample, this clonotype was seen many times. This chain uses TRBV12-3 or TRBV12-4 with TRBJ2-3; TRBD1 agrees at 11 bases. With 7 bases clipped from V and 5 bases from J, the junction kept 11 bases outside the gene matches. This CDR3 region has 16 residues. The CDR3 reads CASTPRPGQGVDTQYF. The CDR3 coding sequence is TGTGCCAGCACCCCACGGCCGGGACAGGGGGTAGATACGCAGTATTTT.

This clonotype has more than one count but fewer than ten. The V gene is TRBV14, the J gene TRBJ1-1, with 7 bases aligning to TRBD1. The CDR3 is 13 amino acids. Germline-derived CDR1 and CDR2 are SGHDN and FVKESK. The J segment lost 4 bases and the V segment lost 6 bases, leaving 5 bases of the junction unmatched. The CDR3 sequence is CASRKAGGTEAFF. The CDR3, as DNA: TGTGCCAGCAGGAAAGCAGGGGGCACTGAAGCTTTCTTT.

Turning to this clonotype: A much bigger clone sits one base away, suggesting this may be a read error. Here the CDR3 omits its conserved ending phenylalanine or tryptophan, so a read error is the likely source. CDR3 sequence: CASSYRISGANVLTS. The CDR3 region has the DNA TGTGCCAGCAGTTACCGGATCTCTGGGGCCAACGTCCTGACTTCC. The rearrangement links TRBV6-2 or TRBV6-3 to TRBJ2-6; the D is unclear. CDR3 length: 15 amino acids. CDR1 is MNHEY and CDR2 is SVGEGT in the germline V gene. V lost 2 bases and J 0 bases, leaving 5 bases between the germline ends.

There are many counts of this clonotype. The CDR3: CATTGTGGFDEQFF. The CDR3, as DNA: TGTGCCACTACCGGGACAGGGGGCTTCGATGAGCAGTTCTTC. This rearrangement joins TRBV10-3 to TRBJ2-1, with 12 bases matching TRBD1. The CDR3 is 14 amino acids. V shed 10 bases and J 8 bases; nucleotides not matched to a gene: 9. Germline CDR1 is ENHRY and CDR2 is SYGVKD.

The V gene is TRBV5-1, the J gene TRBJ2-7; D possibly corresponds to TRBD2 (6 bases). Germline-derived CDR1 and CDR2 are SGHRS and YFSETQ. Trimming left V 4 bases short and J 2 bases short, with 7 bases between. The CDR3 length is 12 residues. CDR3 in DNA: TGCGCCAGCAGCCCGGGGGCCTACGAGCAGTACTTC. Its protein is CASSPGAYEQYF.